Listed below are T cell receptor beta chains from one sample, sequenced in a study of cytomegalovirus exposure and HLA in healthy donors. Assay: immunoSEQ multiplex PCR; the TCRdb copy retains only in-frame clones and omits some. The repertoire holds fewer than 90,000 clones, with around 76% as singletons. Source material: PBMCs. The receptor set was obtained from a young man in good health and CMV-seropositive. Both conserved end residues are trimmed from each CDR3. Each record gives: V gene, CDR3 protein.

v_gene: TRBV30
CDR3aa: AWSGLGGIKTQY

v_gene: TRBV5-1
CDR3aa: ASSLGLAGSRETQY

v_gene: TRBV30
CDR3aa: AWSISGYEQY

v_gene: TRBV2
CDR3aa: ASSEGLGGSYEQY

v_gene: TRBV27
CDR3aa: ASRTTGLTEAF

v_gene: TRBV6-5
CDR3aa: ASSYFLGGSYGYT

v_gene: TRBV5-6
CDR3aa: ASSSGGEGMNTEAF

v_gene: TRBV6-5
CDR3aa: ASSYGPGTEAF

v_gene: TRBV7-2
CDR3aa: ASSSRQGTQPQH

v_gene: TRBV27
CDR3aa: ASRTGAYEQY

v_gene: TRBV9
CDR3aa: ASSEGGRMNTEAF

v_gene: TRBV15
CDR3aa: ATSRDRSSYNEQF

v_gene: TRBV5-4
CDR3aa: ASSLSGGGTEAF

v_gene: TRBV7-9
CDR3aa: ASSFRNRAGGNSPLH

v_gene: TRBV28
CDR3aa: VSSLRDTHTGELF

v_gene: TRBV2
CDR3aa: ASRGQAPHEQY

v_gene: TRBV2
CDR3aa: ASSDSRVRSGELF

v_gene: TRBV19
CDR3aa: ASSTNRGHNYGYT

v_gene: TRBV18
CDR3aa: ASSPPSSTNEKLF

v_gene: TRBV5-1
CDR3aa: ASSLGLAGGPGYEQY

v_gene: TRBV19
CDR3aa: ASGAGPETQY

v_gene: TRBV11-3
CDR3aa: ASSSGLAGVVGSHEQF

v_gene: TRBV4-1
CDR3aa: ASSREQDSGGARDTQY

v_gene: TRBV6-4
CDR3aa: ASSKEENQPQH

v_gene: TRBV4-3
CDR3aa: ASSQGRAGSSYEQY

v_gene: TRBV28
CDR3aa: ASRSAGTSDTQY